This TCR beta chain was retrieved from a study of T cells in Graves' hyperthyroidism and ophthalmopathy. CDR1 and CDR2 (germline): MNHEY, SVGAGI. V was trimmed by 4 bases and J by 3 bases, leaving 4 bases between them. The CDR3 loop spans 12 amino acids. The definition of stable Graves' hyperthyroidism was no ophthalmopathy progression within 18 months. Amplified regions were TCR beta CDR3 sequences from RNA transcripts. The primer set for the first-round RT-PCR of the TCR CDR3 was HTBI. TCRdb fed the multiplex PCR reads into MiXCR, producing one record per CDR3 protein. This table has approximately 510,000 distinct CDR3 sequences, around 21% appearing once.

This chain connects TRBV6-5 to TRBJ1-3, with D unclear. This TCR was recovered from a man between 18 and 29 years old with Graves' hyperthyroidism. Input material: blood. The CDR3 DNA follows: TGTGCCAGCAGTTCCGTTGGAAACACCATATATTTT. It is translated as CASSSVGNTIYF.